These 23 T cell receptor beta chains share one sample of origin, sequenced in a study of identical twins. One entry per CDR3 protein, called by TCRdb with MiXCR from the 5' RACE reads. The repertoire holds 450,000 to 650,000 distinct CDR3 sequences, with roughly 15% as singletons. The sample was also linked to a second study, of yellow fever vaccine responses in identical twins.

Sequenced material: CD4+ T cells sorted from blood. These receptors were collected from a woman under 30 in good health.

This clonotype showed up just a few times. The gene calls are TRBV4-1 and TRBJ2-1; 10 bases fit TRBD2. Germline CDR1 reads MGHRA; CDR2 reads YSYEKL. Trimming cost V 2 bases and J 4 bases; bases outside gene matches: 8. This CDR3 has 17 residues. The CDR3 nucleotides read TGCGCCAGCAGCCAATCATTTGGGGGACTAGCGTACAATGAGCAGTTCTTC. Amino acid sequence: CASSQSFGGLAYNEQFF.

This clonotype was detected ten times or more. The CDR3 region has the DNA TGTGCCAGCAGCTTGGGTCCCCTAAAGAACACCGGGGAGCTGTTTTTT. This encodes CASSLGPLKNTGELFF. The rearrangement uses TRBV5-5 and TRBJ2-2; D not certain. The ends were cut back, 0 bases at V and 1 base at J, with 10 bases in the middle. The CDR3 has 16 residues. Germline assignment: CDR1 SGHKS and CDR2 YYEKEE (reference sequence).

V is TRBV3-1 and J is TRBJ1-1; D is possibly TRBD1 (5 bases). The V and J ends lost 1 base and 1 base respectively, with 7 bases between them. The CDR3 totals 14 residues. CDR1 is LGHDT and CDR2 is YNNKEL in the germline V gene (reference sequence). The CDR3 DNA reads TGTGCCAGCAGCCAAGGGACAAAGAACACTGAAGCTTTCTTT. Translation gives CASSQGTKNTEAFF.

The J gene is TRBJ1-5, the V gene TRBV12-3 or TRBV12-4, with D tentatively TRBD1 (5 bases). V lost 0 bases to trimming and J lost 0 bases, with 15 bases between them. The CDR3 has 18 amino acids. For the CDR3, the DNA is TGTGCCAGCAGTTTAGCCAACAGGACACAGTTTAGCAATCAGCCCCAGCATTTT. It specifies CASSLANRTQFSNQPQHF.

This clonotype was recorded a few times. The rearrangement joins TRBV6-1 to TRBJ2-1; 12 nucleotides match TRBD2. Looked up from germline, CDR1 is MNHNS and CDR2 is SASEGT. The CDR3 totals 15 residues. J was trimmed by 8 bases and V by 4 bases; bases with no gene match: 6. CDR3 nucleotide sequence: TGTGCCAGCAGTGGGCTAGCGGGAGGGGAGGATGAGCAGTTCTTC. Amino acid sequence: CASSGLAGGEDEQFF.

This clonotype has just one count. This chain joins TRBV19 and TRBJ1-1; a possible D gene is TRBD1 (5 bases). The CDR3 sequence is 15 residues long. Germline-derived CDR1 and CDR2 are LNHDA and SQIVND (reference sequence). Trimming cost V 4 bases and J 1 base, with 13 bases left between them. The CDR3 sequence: CASSRVDSRNTEAFF. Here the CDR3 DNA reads TGTGCCAGTAGTAGGGTTGACAGCAGGAACACTGAAGCTTTCTTT.

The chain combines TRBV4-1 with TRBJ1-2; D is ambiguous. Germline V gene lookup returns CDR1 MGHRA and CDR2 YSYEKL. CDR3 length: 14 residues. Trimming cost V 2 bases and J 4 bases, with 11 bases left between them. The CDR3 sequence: CASSQQTFIYGYTF. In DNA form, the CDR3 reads TGCGCCAGCAGCCAACAGACATTCATCTATGGCTACACCTTC.

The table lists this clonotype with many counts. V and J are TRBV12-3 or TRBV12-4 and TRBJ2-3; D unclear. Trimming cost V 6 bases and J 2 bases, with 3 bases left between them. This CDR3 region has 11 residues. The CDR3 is CASRFTDTQYF. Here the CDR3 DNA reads TGTGCCAGCAGATTCACAGATACGCAGTATTTT.

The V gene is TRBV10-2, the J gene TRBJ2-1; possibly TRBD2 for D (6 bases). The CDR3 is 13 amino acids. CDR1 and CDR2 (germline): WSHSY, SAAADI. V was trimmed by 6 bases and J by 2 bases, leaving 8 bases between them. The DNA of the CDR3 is TGCGCCAGCAGGGACTACACCTACAATGAGCAGTTCTTC. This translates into CASRDYTYNEQFF.

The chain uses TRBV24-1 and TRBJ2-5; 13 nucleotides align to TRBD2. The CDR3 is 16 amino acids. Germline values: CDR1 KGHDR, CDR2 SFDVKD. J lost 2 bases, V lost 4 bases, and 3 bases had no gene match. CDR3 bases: TGTGCCACCAGTGACCCGGGACTAGCGGGGCAAGAGACCCAGTACTTC. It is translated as CATSDPGLAGQETQYF.

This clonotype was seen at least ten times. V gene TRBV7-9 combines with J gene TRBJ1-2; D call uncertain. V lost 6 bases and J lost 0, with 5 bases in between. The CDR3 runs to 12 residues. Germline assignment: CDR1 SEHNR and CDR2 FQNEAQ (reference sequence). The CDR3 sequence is CASSGANYGYTF. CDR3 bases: TGTGCCAGCAGTGGGGCTAACTATGGCTACACCTTC. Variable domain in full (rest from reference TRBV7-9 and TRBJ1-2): DTGVSQNPRHKITKRGQNVTFRCDPISEHNRLYWYRQTLGQGPEFLTYFQNEAQLEKSRLLSDRFSAERPKGSFSTLEIQRTEQGDSAMYLCASSGANYGYTFGSGTRLTVV.

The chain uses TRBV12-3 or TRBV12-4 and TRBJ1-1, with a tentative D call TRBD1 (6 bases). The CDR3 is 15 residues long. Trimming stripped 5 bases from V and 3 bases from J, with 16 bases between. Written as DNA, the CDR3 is TGTGCCAGCAGTCTTAGACAGGAGTGGTACACTGAAGCTTTCTTT. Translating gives CASSLRQEWYTEAFF.

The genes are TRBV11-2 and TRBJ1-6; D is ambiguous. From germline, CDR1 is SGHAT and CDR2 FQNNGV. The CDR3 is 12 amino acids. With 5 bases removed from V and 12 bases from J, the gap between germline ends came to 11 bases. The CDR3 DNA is TGTGCCAGCAGCCAACCTTTAGGACCCCTCCACTTT. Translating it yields CASSQPLGPLHF.

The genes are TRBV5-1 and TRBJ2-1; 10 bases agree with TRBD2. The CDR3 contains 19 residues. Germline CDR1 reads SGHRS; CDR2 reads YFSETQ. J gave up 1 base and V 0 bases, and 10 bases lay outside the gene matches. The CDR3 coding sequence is TGCGCCAGCAGCTTGGCCGCAGCGGGAGGGCCTCAGTCCTACAATGAGCAGTTCTTC. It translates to CASSLAAAGGPQSYNEQFF.

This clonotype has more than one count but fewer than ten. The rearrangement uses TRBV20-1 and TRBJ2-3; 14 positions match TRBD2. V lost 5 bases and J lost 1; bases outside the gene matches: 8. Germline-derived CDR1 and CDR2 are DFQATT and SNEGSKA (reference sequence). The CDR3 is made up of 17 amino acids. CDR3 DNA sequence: TGCAGTGCTTTGACTAGCGGGAGGGCCTGGGGCACAGATACGCAGTATTTT. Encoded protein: CSALTSGRAWGTDTQYF.

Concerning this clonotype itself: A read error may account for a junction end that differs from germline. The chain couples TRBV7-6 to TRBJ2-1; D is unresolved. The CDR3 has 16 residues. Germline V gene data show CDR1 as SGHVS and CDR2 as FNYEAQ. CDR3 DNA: TGTGCCAGCAGCTTAACAGTGGAAGGGTCCTATAATGAGCAGTTCTTC. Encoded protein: CASSLTVEGSYNEQFF.

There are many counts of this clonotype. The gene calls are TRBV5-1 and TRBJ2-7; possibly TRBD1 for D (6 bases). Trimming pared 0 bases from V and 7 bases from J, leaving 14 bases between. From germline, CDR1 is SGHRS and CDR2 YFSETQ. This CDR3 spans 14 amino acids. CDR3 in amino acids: CASSLGTGYGEQYV. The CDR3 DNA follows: TGCGCCAGCAGCTTGGGTACAGGGTATGGAGAGCAGTACGTC.

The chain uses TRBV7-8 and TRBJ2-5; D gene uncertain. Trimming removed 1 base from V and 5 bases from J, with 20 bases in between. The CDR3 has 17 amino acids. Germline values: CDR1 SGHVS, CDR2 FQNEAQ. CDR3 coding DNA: TGTGCCAGCAGCTTAGAGGCCCCTGGCAGCCGACGGGAGACCCAGTACTTC. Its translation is CASSLEAPGSRRETQYF.

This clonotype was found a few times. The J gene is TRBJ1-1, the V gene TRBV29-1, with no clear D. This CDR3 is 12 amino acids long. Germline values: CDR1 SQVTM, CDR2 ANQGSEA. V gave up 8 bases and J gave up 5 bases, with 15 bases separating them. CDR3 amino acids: CSIGVGGTEAFF. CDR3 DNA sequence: TGCAGCATCGGGGTAGGAGGTACTGAAGCTTTCTTT.

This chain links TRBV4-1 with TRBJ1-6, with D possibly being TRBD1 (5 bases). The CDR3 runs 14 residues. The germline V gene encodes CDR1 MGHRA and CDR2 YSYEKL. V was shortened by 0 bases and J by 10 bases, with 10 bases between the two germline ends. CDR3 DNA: TGCGCCAGCAGCCAAGAAGCAGGGCTGTCACCCCTCCACTTT. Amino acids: CASSQEAGLSPLHF.

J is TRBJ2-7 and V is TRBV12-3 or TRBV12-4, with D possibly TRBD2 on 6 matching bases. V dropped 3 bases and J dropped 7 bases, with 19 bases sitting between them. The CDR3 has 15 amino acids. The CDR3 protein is CASSFYPGLPAEQYF. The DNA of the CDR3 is TGTGCCAGCAGTTTTTACCCGGGACTCCCTGCGGAGCAGTACTTC.

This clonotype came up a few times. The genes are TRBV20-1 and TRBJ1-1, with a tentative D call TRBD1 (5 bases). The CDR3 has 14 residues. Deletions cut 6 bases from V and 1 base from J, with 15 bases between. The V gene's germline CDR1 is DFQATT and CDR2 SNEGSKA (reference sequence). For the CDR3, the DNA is TGCAGTGCCCGAGTCGGGGCGGGGAACACTGAAGCTTTCTTT. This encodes CSARVGAGNTEAFF.

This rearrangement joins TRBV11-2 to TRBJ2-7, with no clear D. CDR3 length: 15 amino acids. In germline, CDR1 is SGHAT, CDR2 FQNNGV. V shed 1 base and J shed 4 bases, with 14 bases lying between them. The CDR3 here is CASSLGGYGGYEQYF. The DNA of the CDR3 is TGTGCCAGCAGCTTAGGAGGCTATGGCGGATACGAGCAGTACTTC.